This T cell receptor beta chain was sequenced during a study of early T cells in non-severe SARS-CoV-2 infection. A single record per CDR3 protein comes from TCRdb applying MiXCR to the 5' RACE reads. The table includes tens of thousands of distinct CDR3 sequences, roughly a sixth detected once. This clonotype has a handful of counts. The CDR3 runs to 13 residues. CDR1 and CDR2 (germline): LNHDA, SQIVND (reference sequence). The V gene lost 3 bases and the J gene lost 7 bases, with 12 bases spanning the gap. The chain recombines TRBV19 with TRBJ1-2; D is unresolved. The sequence came from an adult who was a healthcare worker with PCR-confirmed SARS-CoV-2 infection or an uninfected control (not recorded which). Material: whole blood. This CDR3 is CASSINKGFGYTF. DNA for the CDR3: TGTGCCAGTAGTATTAATAAGGGTTTTGGCTACACCTTC.